The rows below give T cell receptor beta chains drawn from one sample of a study of CXCR3-negative and CXCR3-positive naive CD8 T cells. TCRdb reprocessed the 5' RACE reads and reports one entry per CDR3 protein, with no DNA. The table lists roughly 70,000 distinct CDR3 sequences, with approximately 1.5% in the top ten. Sequencing was done on a sample of naive CXCR3- CD8+ T cells from blood. Receptor source: a human donor in good health. Some clones in this sample may be carry-over from other donors' samples. The CDR3 runs from the conserved cysteine through the conserved F or W. Each record gives: V gene, J gene, CDR3 protein.

TRBV6-4,TRBJ1-1,CASGETPGGEAFF
TRBV5-1,TRBJ2-7,CASSFGSASYEQYF
TRBV7-9,TRBJ1-2,CASSPGDNYGYTF
TRBV7-8,TRBJ2-7,CASSLGGGSYEQYF
TRBV4-3,TRBJ1-5,CASSQDLTDSLVLNQPQHF
TRBV7-2,TRBJ1-4,CASSDRDSNEKLFF
TRBV28,TRBJ2-5,CASSPRLDPSSQYF
TRBV11-1,TRBJ2-7,CASSPLAGESYEQYF
TRBV7-7,TRBJ2-1,CASSFGQGGSNEQFF
TRBV5-4,TRBJ2-1,CASRVTPPDNEQFF
TRBV6-1,TRBJ1-1,CASSEEMGPNTEAFF
TRBV7-6,TRBJ2-2,CASSLRRPNTGELFF
TRBV7-9,TRBJ2-1,CASRAGDNEQFF
TRBV10-2,TRBJ2-7,CASGTSGTGNNEQYF
TRBV29-1,TRBJ2-2,CSVPGQGPGELFF
TRBV6-5,TRBJ2-3,CASSYSASGRPSTDTQYF
TRBV28,TRBJ2-7,CASSFTLSIGAYEQYF
TRBV25-1,TRBJ1-1,CASTSDSYTEAFF
TRBV3-1,TRBJ2-1,CASRRTGAGLYNEQFF
TRBV7-9,TRBJ1-1,CASSPQQGRAFF
TRBV4-1,TRBJ2-7,CASSQSGRPSSYEQYF
TRBV7-8,TRBJ2-2,CASSDWTGVNTGELFF